This T cell receptor (beta chain) was sequenced for a study of PD-1 blockade in classical Hodgkin lymphoma. Notes on this clone: Its antigen is as yet unknown.

Points from the study as a whole: Reported findings placed baseline TCR diversity lower in newly diagnosed patients (compared with healthy donors). No one has yet defined what causes the repertoire differences, which may be disease activity or prior therapy.

V was clipped by 0 bases and J by 5 bases; unmatched bases: 2. Germline V CDR1 and CDR2: SGHKS, YYEKEE (reference sequence). The CDR3 has 14 residues. As to time point: newly diagnosed, previously untreated cHL patient sample. Serving as comparison were PBMCs from newly diagnosed, untreated classical Hodgkin lymphoma, which were sequenced alongside the relapsed/refractory trial patients. Clones were read by immunoSEQ multiplex PCR, and TCRdb kept only the in-frame ones, dropping some. The data contain roughly 34,000 clones, 94% of them singletons. Input material: peripheral blood mononuclear cells (PBMCs). The source of this sequence is a human donor with classical Hodgkin lymphoma. The chain has TRBV5-5 and TRBJ2-7, with 10 positions matching TRBD2. The CDR3 coding sequence is TGTGCCAGCAGCTTGGGTAGCGGGAGGAACGAGCAGTACTTC. Protein product: CASSLGSGRNEQYF.